These 6 T cell receptor beta chains share one sample of origin, sequenced in a study of T-cell memory formation after mild COVID-19. TCRdb reprocessed the 5' RACE reads via MiXCR and lists one record per CDR3 protein. The sample includes fewer than 700,000 distinct CDR3 sequences, more than 15% seen only once; the top ten take around 13%. Sample: PBMCs or a T cell subset sorted from them (not recorded which). These receptors were collected from an adult woman who had mild COVID-19 (a few samples of this study predate the infection). Cell type and time point are not known.

This clonotype has more than one count but fewer than ten. The V and J genes are TRBV2 and TRBJ1-6, with D unclear. Germline CDR1 reads SNHLY; CDR2 reads FYNNEI. Trimming cost V 4 bases and J 5 bases, with 12 bases left between them. The CDR3 has 15 residues. The CDR3 nucleotides are TGTGCCAGCAGTGTGAGGAGCAAAGATAATTCACCCCTCCACTTT. It is translated as CASSVRSKDNSPLHF.

This chain connects TRBV7-2 to TRBJ2-6, with D maybe TRBD2 (5 bases). The CDR3 consists of 16 residues. Looked up from germline, CDR1 is SGHTA and CDR2 is FQGNSA. The germline V and J ends were trimmed by 5 bases and 2 bases, with 13 bases remaining between them. For the CDR3, the DNA is TGTGCCAGCAGCGAGGGTATTCATACTGGGGCCAACGTCCTGACTTTC. It specifies CASSEGIHTGANVLTF.

With respect to this clonotype: Mismatch with germline at one junction end may stem from a read error. The gene calls are TRBV7-9 and TRBJ2-1, with D tentatively TRBD2 (6 bases). Germline assignment: CDR1 SEHNR and CDR2 FQNEAQ (reference sequence). The CDR3 loop spans 14 amino acids. CDR3 DNA: TGTGCCAGCAGCCTAGCGCAGGACTACAATGAGCAGTTCTTC. The encoded protein is CASSLAQDYNEQFF.

The chain joins TRBV5-1 to TRBJ2-5, with D perhaps matching TRBD2 (6 bases). V was shortened by 4 bases and J by 5 bases, with 12 bases between the two germline ends. Germline CDR1 and CDR2: SGHRS and YFSETQ. The CDR3 loop spans 13 amino acids. Written as DNA, the CDR3 is TGCGCCAGCAGCCCCCGGGACTGGGAGACCCAGTACTTC. Its translation is CASSPRDWETQYF.

This clonotype was recorded a few times. The chain links TRBV5-6 to TRBJ1-1; D may be TRBD1 (5 bases). Between the trimmed V and J ends, which lost 3 bases and 11 bases, there was a span of 11 bases. The CDR3 sequence is 11 residues long. Looked up from germline, CDR1 is SGHDT and CDR2 is YYEEEE. The CDR3, as DNA: TGTGCCAGCAGCTCCCCCAAGGGGGCTTTCTTT. Its protein is CASSSPKGAFF. Using reference TRBV5-6 and TRBJ1-1 for the parts outside the CDR3, the full variable domain is DAGVTQSPTHLIKTRGQQVTLRCSPKSGHDTVSWYQQALGQGPQFIFQYYEEEERQRGNFPDRFSGHQFPNYSSELNVNALLLGDSALYLCASSSPKGAFFGQGTRLTVV.

This clonotype was seen only a few times. The chain carries TRBV6-2 or TRBV6-3 and TRBJ2-1; D uncertain. CDR1 is MNHEY, CDR2 SVGEGT, per germline. The V gene lost 2 bases and the J gene lost 11 bases, with 16 bases spanning the gap. The CDR3 extends over 14 amino acids. CDR3 region: CASSYPPFQVKQFF. The CDR3 nucleotides are TGTGCCAGCAGTTACCCCCCATTTCAAGTTAAGCAGTTCTTC.